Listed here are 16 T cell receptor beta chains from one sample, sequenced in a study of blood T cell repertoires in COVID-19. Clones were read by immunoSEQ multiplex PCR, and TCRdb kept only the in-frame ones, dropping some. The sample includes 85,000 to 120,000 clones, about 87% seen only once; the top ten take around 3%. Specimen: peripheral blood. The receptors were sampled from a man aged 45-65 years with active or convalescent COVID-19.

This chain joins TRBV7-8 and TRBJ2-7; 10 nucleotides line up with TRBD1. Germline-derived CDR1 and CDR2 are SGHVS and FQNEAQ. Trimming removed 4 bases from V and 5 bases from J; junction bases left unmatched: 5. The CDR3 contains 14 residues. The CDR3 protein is CASSYRTGGHEQYF. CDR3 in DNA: TGTGCCAGCAGCTACCGGACAGGGGGACACGAGCAGTACTTC.

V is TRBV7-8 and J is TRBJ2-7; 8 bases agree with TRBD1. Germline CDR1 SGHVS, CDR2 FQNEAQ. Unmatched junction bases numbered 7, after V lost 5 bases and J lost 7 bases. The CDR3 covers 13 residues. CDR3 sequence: CASSSDRGREQYV. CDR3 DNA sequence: TGTGCCAGCAGCAGTGACAGGGGTAGGGAGCAGTACGTC.

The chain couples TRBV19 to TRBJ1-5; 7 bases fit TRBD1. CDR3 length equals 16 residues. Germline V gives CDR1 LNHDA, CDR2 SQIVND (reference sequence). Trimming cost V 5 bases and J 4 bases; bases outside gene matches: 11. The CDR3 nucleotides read TGTGCCAGTAGTCCAACAGGGGCACTTAGTAATCAGCCCCAGCATTTT. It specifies CASSPTGALSNQPQHF. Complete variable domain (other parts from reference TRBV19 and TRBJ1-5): DGGITQSPKYLFRKEGQNVTLSCEQNLNHDAMYWYRQDPGQGLRLIYYSQIVNDFQKGDIAEGYSVSREKKESFPLTVTSAQKNPTAFYLCASSPTGALSNQPQHFGDGTRLSIL.

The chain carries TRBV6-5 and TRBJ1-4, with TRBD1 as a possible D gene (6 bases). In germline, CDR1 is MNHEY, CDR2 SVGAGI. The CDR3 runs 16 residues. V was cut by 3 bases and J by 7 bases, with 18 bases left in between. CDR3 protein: CASSYGMGGAFEKLFF. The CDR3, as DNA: TGTGCCAGCAGTTATGGGATGGGGGGGGCTTTTGAAAAACTGTTTTTT.

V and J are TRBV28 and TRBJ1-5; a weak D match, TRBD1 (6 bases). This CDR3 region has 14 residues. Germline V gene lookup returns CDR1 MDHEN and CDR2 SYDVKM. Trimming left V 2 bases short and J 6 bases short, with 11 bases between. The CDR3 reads CASSLPGEGQPQHF. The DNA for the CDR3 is TGTGCCAGCAGTTTACCAGGGGAAGGTCAGCCCCAGCATTTT.

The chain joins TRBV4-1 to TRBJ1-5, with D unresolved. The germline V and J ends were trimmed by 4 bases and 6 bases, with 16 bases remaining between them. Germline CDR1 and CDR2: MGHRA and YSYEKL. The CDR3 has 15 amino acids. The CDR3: CASSPPPASGQPQHF. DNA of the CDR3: TGCGCCAGCAGCCCCCCTCCAGCCTCAGGTCAGCCCCAGCATTTT.

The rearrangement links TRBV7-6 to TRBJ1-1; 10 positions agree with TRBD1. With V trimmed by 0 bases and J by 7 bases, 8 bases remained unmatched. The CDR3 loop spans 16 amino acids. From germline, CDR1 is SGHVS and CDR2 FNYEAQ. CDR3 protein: CASSLASPGTGVEAFF. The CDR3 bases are TGTGCCAGCAGCTTAGCGAGCCCCGGGACAGGGGTTGAAGCTTTCTTT.

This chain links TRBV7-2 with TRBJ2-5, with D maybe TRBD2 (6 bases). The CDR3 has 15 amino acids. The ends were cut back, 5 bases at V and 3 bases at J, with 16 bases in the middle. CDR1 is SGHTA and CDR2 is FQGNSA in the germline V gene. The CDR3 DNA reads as TGTGCCAGCAGCCAGCGCTACGGGGGAAAAGAGACCCAGTACTTC. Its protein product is CASSQRYGGKETQYF.

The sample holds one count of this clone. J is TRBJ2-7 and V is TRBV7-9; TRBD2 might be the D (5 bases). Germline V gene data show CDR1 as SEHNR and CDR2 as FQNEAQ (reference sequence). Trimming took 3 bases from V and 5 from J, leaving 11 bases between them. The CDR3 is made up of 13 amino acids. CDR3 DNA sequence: TGTGCCAGCAGCTTTCGGGCGGGCGACGAGCAGTACGTC. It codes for CASSFRAGDEQYV.

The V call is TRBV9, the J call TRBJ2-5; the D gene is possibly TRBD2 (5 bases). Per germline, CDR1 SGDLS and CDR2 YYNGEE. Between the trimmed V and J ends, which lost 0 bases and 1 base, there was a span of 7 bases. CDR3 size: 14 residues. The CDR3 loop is CASSVEAGQETQYF. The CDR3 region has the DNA TGTGCCAGCAGCGTAGAGGCGGGCCAAGAGACCCAGTACTTC.

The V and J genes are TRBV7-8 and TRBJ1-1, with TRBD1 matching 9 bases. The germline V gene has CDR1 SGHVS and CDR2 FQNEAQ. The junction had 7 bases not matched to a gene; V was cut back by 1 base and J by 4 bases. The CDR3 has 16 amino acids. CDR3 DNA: TGTGCCAGCAGCTTAGAAAACAGGGGGCGAACCACTGAAGCTTTCTTT. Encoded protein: CASSLENRGRTTEAFF.

CDR3 protein: CASSLAREQGAFIVYEQYV. The CDR3 nucleotides are TGCGCCAGCAGCTTGGCCAGGGAACAGGGGGCGTTCATTGTCTACGAGCAGTACGTC. The chain joins TRBV5-1 to TRBJ2-7; 9 bases fit TRBD1. This CDR3 comprises 19 residues. Germline V gene lookup returns CDR1 SGHRS and CDR2 YFSETQ. V shed 0 bases, J shed 3 bases, and the junction held 16 bases outside the gene matches.

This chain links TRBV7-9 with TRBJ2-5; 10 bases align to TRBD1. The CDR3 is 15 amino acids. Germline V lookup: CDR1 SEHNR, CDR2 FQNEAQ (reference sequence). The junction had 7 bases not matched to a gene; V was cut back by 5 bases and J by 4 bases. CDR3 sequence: CASSPGQGRSETQYF. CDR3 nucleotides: TGTGCCAGCAGCCCGGGACAGGGGAGATCAGAGACCCAGTACTTC.

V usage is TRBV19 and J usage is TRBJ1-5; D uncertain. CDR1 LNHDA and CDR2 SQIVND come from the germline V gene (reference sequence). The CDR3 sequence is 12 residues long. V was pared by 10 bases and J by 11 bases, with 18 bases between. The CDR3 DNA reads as TGTGCCACCACAACCAATACCGGGTCCCAGCATTTT. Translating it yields CATTTNTGSQHF.

CDR3: CASSTGNTGELFF. CDR3 DNA: TGTGCCAGCAGTACAGGGAACACCGGGGAGCTGTTTTTT. This sequence joins TRBV6-6 and TRBJ2-2; possible D gene TRBD1, 5 bases. V lost 5 bases and J 1 base, leaving 5 bases between the germline ends. This CDR3 has 13 amino acids. Germline V CDR1 and CDR2: MNHNY, SVGAGI (reference sequence).

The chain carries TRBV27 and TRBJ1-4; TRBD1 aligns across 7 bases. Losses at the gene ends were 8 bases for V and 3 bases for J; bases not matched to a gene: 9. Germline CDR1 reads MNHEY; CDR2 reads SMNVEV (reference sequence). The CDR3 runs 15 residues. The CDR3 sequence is CASPTGTAPNEKLFF. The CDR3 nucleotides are TGTGCCAGCCCCACCGGGACAGCTCCTAATGAAAAACTGTTTTTT.